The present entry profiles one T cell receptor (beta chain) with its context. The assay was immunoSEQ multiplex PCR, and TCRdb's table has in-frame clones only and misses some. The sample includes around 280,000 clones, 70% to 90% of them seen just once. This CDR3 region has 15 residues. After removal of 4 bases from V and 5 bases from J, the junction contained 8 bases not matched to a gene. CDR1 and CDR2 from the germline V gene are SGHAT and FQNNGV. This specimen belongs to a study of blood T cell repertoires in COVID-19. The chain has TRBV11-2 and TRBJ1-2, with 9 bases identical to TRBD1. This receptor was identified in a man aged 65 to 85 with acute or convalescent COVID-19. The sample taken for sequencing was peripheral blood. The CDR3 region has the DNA TGTGCCAGCAGCTCCGGACAGGGGAGGCTTTATGGCTACACCTTC. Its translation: CASSSGQGRLYGYTF.